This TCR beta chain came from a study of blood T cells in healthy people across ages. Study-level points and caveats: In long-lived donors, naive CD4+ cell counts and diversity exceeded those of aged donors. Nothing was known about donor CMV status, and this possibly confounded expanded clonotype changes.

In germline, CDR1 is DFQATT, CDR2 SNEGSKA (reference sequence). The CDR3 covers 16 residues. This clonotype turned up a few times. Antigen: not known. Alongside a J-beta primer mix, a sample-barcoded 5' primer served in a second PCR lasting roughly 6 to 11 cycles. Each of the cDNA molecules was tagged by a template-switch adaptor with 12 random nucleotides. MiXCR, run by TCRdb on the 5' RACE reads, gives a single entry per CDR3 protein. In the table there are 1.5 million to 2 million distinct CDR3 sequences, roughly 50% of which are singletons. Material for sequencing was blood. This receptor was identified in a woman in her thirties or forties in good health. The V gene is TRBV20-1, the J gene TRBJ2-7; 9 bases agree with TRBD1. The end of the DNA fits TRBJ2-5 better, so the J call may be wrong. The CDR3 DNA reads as TGCAGTGCTAGAGATAGGGACACAGGGGGCCTGGAGACCCAGTACTTC. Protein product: CSARDRDTGGLETQYF.